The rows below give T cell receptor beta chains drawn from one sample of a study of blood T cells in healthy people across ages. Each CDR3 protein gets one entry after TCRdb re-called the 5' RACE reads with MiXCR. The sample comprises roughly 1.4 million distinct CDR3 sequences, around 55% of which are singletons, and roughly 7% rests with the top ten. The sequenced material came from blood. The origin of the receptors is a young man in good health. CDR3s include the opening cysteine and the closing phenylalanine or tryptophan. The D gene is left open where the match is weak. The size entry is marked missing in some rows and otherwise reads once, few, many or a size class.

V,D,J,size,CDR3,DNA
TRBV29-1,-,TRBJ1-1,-,CSVEEQGYTEAFF,TGCAGCGTTGAAGAGCAGGGCTACACTGAAGCTTTCTTT
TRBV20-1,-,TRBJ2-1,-,CSARDHHSANEQFF,TGCAGTGCTAGAGATCACCATTCCGCCAATGAGCAGTTCTTC
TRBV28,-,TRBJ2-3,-,CASSFREHTQYF,TGTGCCAGCAGTTTTCGGGAGCATACGCAGTATTTT
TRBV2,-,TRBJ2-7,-,CASLATTEQYF,TGTGCCAGCTTAGCCACAACCGAGCAGTACTTC
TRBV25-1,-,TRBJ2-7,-,CASSESIGGSYEQYF,TGTGCCAGCAGTGAATCTATAGGGGGCTCCTACGAGCAGTACTTC
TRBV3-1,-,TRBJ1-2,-,CASSQDTAANYGYTF,TGTGCCAGCAGCCAAGATACGGCAGCGAACTATGGCTACACCTTC
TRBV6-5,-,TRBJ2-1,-,CASSYSAGRGEQFF,TGTGCCAGCAGTTACTCGGCCGGACGAGGAGAGCAGTTCTTC
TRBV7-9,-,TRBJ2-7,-,CASSLGAGAFHYEQYF,TGTGCCAGCAGCTTAGGGGCCGGGGCCTTTCACTACGAGCAGTACTTC
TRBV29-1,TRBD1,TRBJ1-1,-,CSVEGGQGYTEAFF,TGCAGCGTTGAAGGCGGACAGGGATACACTGAAGCTTTCTTT
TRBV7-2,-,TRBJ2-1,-,CASSVAPSSEQFF,TGTGCCAGCAGCGTAGCGCCTAGCTCTGAGCAGTTCTTC
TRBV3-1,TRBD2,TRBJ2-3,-,CASSQGVAGGADTQYF,TGTGCCAGCAGCCAAGGAGTAGCGGGAGGAGCAGATACGCAGTATTTT
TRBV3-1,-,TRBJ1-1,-,CASSQKQGSEAFF,TGTGCCAGCAGCCAAAAACAGGGTTCTGAAGCTTTCTTT
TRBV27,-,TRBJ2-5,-,CASSFSGSKETQYF,TGTGCCAGCAGTTTTAGCGGATCAAAAGAGACCCAGTACTTC
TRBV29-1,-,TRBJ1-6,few,CSVEDSGGSPLHF,TGCAGCGTTGAAGATAGCGGGGGATCACCCCTCCACTTT
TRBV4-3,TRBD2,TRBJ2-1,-,CASSQHTSGDYNEQFF,TGCGCCAGCAGCCAACACACTAGCGGGGATTACAATGAGCAGTTCTTC
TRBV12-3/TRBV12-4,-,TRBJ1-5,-,CASSFHGSSPQHF,TGTGCCAGCAGTTTTCATGGGTCATCGCCCCAGCATTTT
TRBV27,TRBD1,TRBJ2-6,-,CAGRSLQGRGSGANVLTF,TGTGCCGGCAGATCCTTACAGGGGCGCGGGTCTGGGGCCAACGTCCTGACTTTC
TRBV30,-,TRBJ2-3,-,CAWSDSDTQYF,TGTGCCTGGAGTGACTCAGATACGCAGTATTTT
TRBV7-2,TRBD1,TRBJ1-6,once,CASKLKGGRAGSPLHF,TGTGCCAGTAAGCTTAAAGGGGGCAGGGCAGGATCACCCCTCCACTTT
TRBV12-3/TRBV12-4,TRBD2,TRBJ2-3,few,CASSLRAGGDTQYF,TGTGCCAGCAGTTTAAGGGCGGGGGGCGATACGCAGTATTTT
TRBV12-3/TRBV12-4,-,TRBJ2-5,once,CASSGYLLGGQYF,TGTGCCAGCAGTGGGTATTTACTTGGGGGCCAGTACTTC